This note documents a single TCR beta chain sequence. Its matching antigen is unknown. Other DNA sequences within the sample encode an identical CDR3. The sample comes from a study of T cells in localized non-small cell lung cancer. Notes on the study in general: Sequencing covered just one tumor region, so heterogeneity cannot be ruled out. Adjacent lung tissue had a median approximately 61 of the top 100 clones found in the tumor. Uninvolved adjacent lung showed the highest T cell clonality, exceeding tumor.

The V end was cut by 2 bases, the J end by 1 base, with 6 bases between. Germline V gene data show CDR1 as SGHDT and CDR2 as YYEEEE. The CDR3 consists of 13 residues. The protocol was immunoSEQ multiplex PCR, while the TCRdb copy is restricted to in-frame clones and leaves out a portion. The sample includes about 24,000 clones, around 90% of them seen just once. J is TRBJ1-2 and V is TRBV5-6; D not resolved. The receptor comes from a man aged 40-75 years with stage I squamous cell lung carcinoma. The input for sequencing was peripheral blood, taken before any cancer treatment. CDR3 region: CASSLRGNYGYTF. CDR3 DNA sequence: TGTGCCAGCAGCTTACGCGGTAACTATGGCTACACCTTC. The whole variable domain, filled in from reference TRBV5-6 and TRBJ1-2, reads DAGVTQSPTHLIKTRGQQVTLRCSPKSGHDTVSWYQQALGQGPQFIFQYYEEEERQRGNFPDRFSGHQFPNYSSELNVNALLLGDSALYLCASSLRGNYGYTFGSGTRLTVV.